The sequence of this TCR beta chain was determined in a study of cytomegalovirus exposure and HLA in healthy donors. Findings and caveats of the study: Cytomegalovirus association was assigned to about 150 TCR beta chains.

Trimming took 5 bases from V and 8 from J, leaving 15 bases between them. CDR1 SGHVS and CDR2 FQNEAQ come from the germline V gene. The length of the CDR3 is 13 residues. This clone was observed a few times. Its antigen is currently unknown. In the PCR, 60 Vbeta and 13 Jbeta primers were used. Sequenced by immunoSEQ multiplex PCR; TCRdb stores in-frame clones only, minus some. Of 85,000 to 110,000 clones in the sample, approximately 73% were seen once. Sequencing input: PBMCs. The receptor's source is a woman aged 18-29 years in good health and CMV-seropositive. This sequence joins TRBV7-8 and TRBJ1-2, with D possibly being TRBD1 (5 bases). CDR3 DNA sequence: TGTGCCAGCAGCCGTACAACGGGGGGAGGCTACACCTTC. This translates into CASSRTTGGGYTF.